This T cell receptor (beta chain) was captured in a study of CD8+ T cells in alopecia areata. Study background: Treated patients were given oral tofacitinib, which was dosed at 5 to 10 mg twice daily. Regarding the study as a whole: Across lesional scalp, and particularly alopecia totalis/universalis, clonality surpassed that of normal scalp. Sequenced scalp T cells also include alphabeta T cells resident in normal skin.

Points on this clone: Its antigen is undetermined.

The CDR3 has 14 residues. Germline V gene sequence: CDR1 SGHRS, CDR2 YFSETQ. Trimming took 0 bases from V and 6 from J, leaving 12 bases between them. Extracted from the samples, RNA was reverse transcribed into cDNA to serve as the sequencing template. The repertoire was sequenced with immunoSEQ multiplex PCR; TCRdb's copy has only in-frame clones and lacks some. The sample lists roughly 75,000 clones, about three fifths occurring once. The clonotype comes from a human donor with alopecia areata. Here the sequenced sample was CD8+ T cells sorted from blood, taken at week 0. This chain links TRBV5-1 with TRBJ1-1, with a tentative D call TRBD1 (5 bases). DNA for the CDR3: TGCGCCAGCAGCTTGGCGGGGGTCCCGGCTGAAGCTTTCTTT. It specifies CASSLAGVPAEAFF.